Listed below are T cell receptor beta chains from one sample, sequenced in a study of T cells after yellow fever vaccination. From the 5' RACE reads, TCRdb called clonotypes with MiXCR, one entry per CDR3 protein. Of approximately 170,000 distinct CDR3 sequences in the sample, 9.5% to 12% were seen once. Sequencing used CD8+ T cells sorted from PBMCs, obtained 15 days after the yellow fever booster vaccination. The receptors shown here come from a young man who received the YFV17D yellow fever vaccine. The CDR3 runs from the conserved cysteine through the conserved F or W. The D gene is left open where the match is weak. Size tells how often a clone was seen (once, few, many) or the class of an expanded clone, and some rows leave it out.

-,TRBV6-6,TRBJ2-1,-,CASSYHQQGSYNEQFF,TGTGCCAGCAGTTACCACCAACAGGGCTCCTACAATGAGCAGTTCTTC
-,TRBV12-3/TRBV12-4,TRBJ2-2,-,CASIPRGQTTGELFF,TGTGCCAGCATCCCCAGGGGACAAACCACCGGGGAGCTGTTTTTT
-,TRBV3-1,TRBJ2-5,TRBD2,CASSQETSGGEETQYF,TGTGCCAGCAGCCAAGAAACTAGCGGAGGGGAAGAGACCCAGTACTTC
few,TRBV9,TRBJ2-5,TRBD2,CASSASGGEETQYF,TGTGCCAGCAGCGCTAGCGGGGGGGAAGAGACCCAGTACTTC
few,TRBV3-1,TRBJ2-1,TRBD2,CASSQDQASGGRYNEQFF,TGTGCCAGCAGCCAAGATCAGGCTAGCGGGGGGCGCTACAATGAGCAGTTCTTC
many,TRBV9,TRBJ2-1,-,CASSVGENEQFF,TGTGCCAGCAGCGTAGGAGAAAATGAGCAGTTCTTC
few,TRBV6-5,TRBJ2-1,TRBD2,CASSYLRGGSYNEQFF,TGTGCCAGCAGTTACCTGCGGGGGGGGTCGTACAATGAGCAGTTCTTC
few,TRBV9,TRBJ2-1,TRBD2,CASGGGNVYNEQFF,TGTGCCAGCGGGGGAGGGAACGTCTACAATGAGCAGTTCTTC
few,TRBV10-3,TRBJ2-1,-,CAISDVGSEQFF,TGTGCCATCAGTGATGTGGGGAGTGAGCAGTTCTTC
few,TRBV7-9,TRBJ1-1,TRBD1,CASSSPGQENTEAFF,TGTGCCAGCAGCTCCCCGGGACAGGAGAACACTGAAGCTTTCTTT
-,TRBV20-1,TRBJ2-5,-,CSARGSNQETQYF,TGCAGTGCTAGAGGTTCTAATCAAGAGACCCAGTACTTC
few,TRBV4-1,TRBJ1-2,-,CASSPIGGGGYGYTF,TGCGCCAGCAGCCCAATAGGAGGGGGAGGCTATGGCTACACCTTC
-,TRBV7-9,TRBJ1-1,TRBD1,CASSLKKQGANTEAFF,TGTGCCAGCAGCTTAAAGAAACAGGGGGCAAACACTGAAGCTTTCTTT
few,TRBV27,TRBJ2-1,-,CASSKPTGTLLWQFF,TGTGCCAGCAGTAAACCGACCGGGACTCTTCTCTGGCAGTTCTTC